A single sample is the source of the 23 T cell receptor beta chains below, sequenced in a study of shared T cell receptors in the human thymus. TCRdb keeps only in-frame clones here, not all; method: immunoSEQ multiplex PCR. Here the sample spans roughly 710,000 clones, approximately 83% being singletons. This sample also appeared in a second study, on human thymus T cells.

The sequenced sample was thymocytes. The receptors come from a girl in the first two years of life with a congenital heart defect.

This clone has a handful of counts. This CDR3 is also generated by other DNA sequences in the sample. This chain links TRBV2 with TRBJ1-2; D possibly corresponds to TRBD1 (5 bases). This CDR3 has 12 amino acids. V shed 4 bases and J shed 5 bases, with 8 bases lying between them. Germline CDR1 reads SNHLY; CDR2 reads FYNNEI. CDR3 loop: CASSGEGYGYTF. The CDR3 DNA is TGTGCCAGCAGTGGGGAGGGGTATGGCTACACCTTC.

The V gene is TRBV6-5, the J gene TRBJ1-1; D is possibly TRBD1 (5 bases). CDR1 MNHEY and CDR2 SVGAGI come from the germline V gene. This CDR3 spans 13 amino acids. Trimming pared 11 bases from V and 1 base from J, leaving 14 bases between. The CDR3 DNA reads as TGTGCCGGGGGAGGTACGGGGAACACTGAAGCTTTCTTT. Translating gives CAGGGTGNTEAFF.

The chain uses TRBV7-8 and TRBJ1-6, with D possibly TRBD1 on 5 matching bases. In germline, CDR1 is SGHVS, CDR2 FQNEAQ. V lost 5 bases and J 7 bases, leaving 15 bases between the germline ends. The length of the CDR3 is 15 residues. DNA of the CDR3: TGTGCCAGCAGCCATTGGGGGGGTTTCAATTCACCCCTCCACTTT. Translation gives CASSHWGGFNSPLHF.

The V and J genes are TRBV7-3 and TRBJ1-6; D is undetermined. Germline values: CDR1 SGHTA, CDR2 FQGTGA. V lost 2 bases to trimming and J lost 8 bases, with 16 bases between them. CDR3 length: 16 amino acids. The chain's CDR3 is CASSLHIVGLDSPLHF. The CDR3 nucleotides read TGTGCCAGCAGCTTACACATTGTGGGTCTAGATTCACCCCTCCACTTT.

The chain recombines TRBV18 with TRBJ1-2; unclear D gene. The CDR3 covers 14 residues. V lost 2 bases, J lost 4 bases, and 11 bases lay in between. CDR1 is KGHSH and CDR2 is LQKENI in the germline V gene. The CDR3 bases are TGTGCCAGCTCACCAACCCCGGTCGGCTATGGCTACACCTTC. Its translation: CASSPTPVGYGYTF.

The chain has TRBV10-1 and TRBJ2-7, with 8 nucleotides matching TRBD1. Germline V lookup: CDR1 WNHNN, CDR2 SYGVQD (reference sequence). The CDR3 is made up of 16 amino acids. V shed 2 bases and J 6 bases; nucleotides not matched to a gene: 12. DNA for the CDR3: TGCGCCAGCAGTGAGGCGACAGGGGCCTATGATTCCGAGCAGTACTTC. Its protein is CASSEATGAYDSEQYF.

V and J are TRBV27 and TRBJ1-2; 9 nucleotides align to TRBD1. J gave up 3 bases and V 5 bases, and 19 bases lay outside the gene matches. In germline, CDR1 is MNHEY, CDR2 SMNVEV (reference sequence). The CDR3 extends over 19 amino acids. The CDR3 DNA is TGTGCCAGCAGTCCCAAAGAAGACAGGGGGTTCGAGGCTGACTATGGCTACACCTTC. Protein sequence: CASSPKEDRGFEADYGYTF.

This rearrangement joins TRBV10-3 to TRBJ1-2; 9 bases align to TRBD1. The ends lost 10 bases at V and 1 base at J; junction bases unmatched: 10. Germline CDR1 ENHRY, CDR2 SYGVKD. This CDR3 is built from 15 residues. CDR3 in DNA: TGTGCCAACCGTCCCGGGACAGGGATTAACTATGGCTACACCTTC. It is translated as CANRPGTGINYGYTF.

A single count supports this clone. The chain combines TRBV6-6 with TRBJ1-1, with D maybe TRBD1 (6 bases). The germline CDR1 and CDR2 sequences are MNHNY and SVGAGI (reference sequence). Trimming took 3 bases from V and 8 from J, leaving 10 bases between them. The length of the CDR3 is 12 residues. The CDR3 loop is CASSYGGPEAFF. The DNA of the CDR3 is TGTGCCAGCAGTTATGGGGGCCCCGAAGCTTTCTTT.

CDR3 sequence: CASSQEGEGVDYGYTF. CDR3 DNA: TGCGCCAGCAGCCAAGAAGGCGAAGGGGTGGACTATGGCTACACCTTC. This chain links TRBV4-1 with TRBJ1-2; TRBD1 is a possible D gene (5 bases). Looked up from germline, CDR1 is MGHRA and CDR2 is YSYEKL. The CDR3 spans 16 residues. Between the trimmed V and J ends, which lost 0 bases and 3 bases, there was a span of 14 bases.

This chain uses TRBV5-1 with TRBJ2-2; the D is unclear. CDR3 size: 14 residues. Trimming pared 6 bases from V and 5 bases from J, leaving 14 bases between. Germline CDR1 SGHRS, CDR2 YFSETQ. CDR3 region: CASKRIWNTGELFF. CDR3 bases: TGCGCCAGCAAGAGGATCTGGAATACCGGGGAGCTGTTTTTT.

The rearrangement links TRBV11-2 to TRBJ1-2; no definite D call. Trimming removed 0 bases from V and 1 base from J, with 21 bases in between. Germline V gives CDR1 SGHAT, CDR2 FQNNGV. CDR3 size: 19 residues. CDR3 coding DNA: TGTGCCAGCAGCTTAGAAGATATCGGCTCGGCAGGCATTAACTATGGCTACACCTTC. Its translation: CASSLEDIGSAGINYGYTF.

The chain couples TRBV7-9 to TRBJ2-3; D is perhaps TRBD2 (5 bases). CDR1 and CDR2 from the germline V gene are SEHNR and FQNEAQ (reference sequence). The V end lost 5 bases, the J end lost 6 bases, and 18 bases lay between the germline ends. The CDR3 is made up of 15 amino acids. This chain's CDR3 is CASSETLLGGDTQYF. DNA for the CDR3: TGTGCCAGCAGCGAAACACTCCTAGGCGGGGATACGCAGTATTTT.

This clone has only a few counts. This chain connects TRBV9 to TRBJ1-6; tentatively, D is TRBD1 (6 bases). V was cut by 1 base and J by 8 bases, with 16 bases left in between. Germline V CDR1 and CDR2: SGDLS, YYNGEE. The CDR3 totals 16 residues. The CDR3 here is CASSVTNREGDSPLHF. The CDR3 DNA reads as TGTGCCAGCAGCGTAACTAACAGGGAGGGGGATTCACCCCTCCACTTT.

The chain is built from TRBV7-3 and TRBJ1-1, with 10 bases matching TRBD1. The V segment lost 1 base and the J segment 7 bases; nucleotides outside the gene matches: 6. The CDR3 contains 15 residues. Germline V gene data show CDR1 as SGHTA and CDR2 as FQGTGA. The CDR3 bases are TGTGCCAGCAGCTTAAAGTGGGGACAGGGGAATGAAGCTTTCTTT. This gives the protein CASSLKWGQGNEAFF.

CDR3 DNA sequence: TGTGCCAGCAGCTTGTGGAATCCGAGACTAACCTACAATGAGCAGTTCTTC. This codes for CASSLWNPRLTYNEQFF. The rearrangement uses TRBV5-6 and TRBJ2-1; TRBD2 might be the D (5 bases). This CDR3 contains 17 residues. From germline, CDR1 is SGHDT and CDR2 YYEEEE. Trimming took 1 base from V and 2 from J, leaving 16 bases between them. Complete variable domain (other parts from reference TRBV5-6 and TRBJ2-1): DAGVTQSPTHLIKTRGQQVTLRCSPKSGHDTVSWYQQALGQGPQFIFQYYEEEERQRGNFPDRFSGHQFPNYSSELNVNALLLGDSALYLCASSLWNPRLTYNEQFFGPGTRLTVL.

The V gene is TRBV5-1, the J gene TRBJ1-2; 9 nucleotides align to TRBD1. Germline V gene lookup returns CDR1 SGHRS and CDR2 YFSETQ. This CDR3 region has 18 residues. The J segment lost 4 bases and the V segment lost 4 bases, leaving 17 bases of the junction unmatched. The CDR3 bases are TGCGCCAGCAGCCAATACCGGGACAGGGTGTCCCAACCCTATGGCTACACCTTC. It yields the protein CASSQYRDRVSQPYGYTF.

The V gene is TRBV7-3, the J gene TRBJ1-1; 7 nucleotides agree with TRBD1. V lost 5 bases, J lost 1 base, and 13 bases stayed unmatched. The CDR3 has 17 amino acids. Germline CDR1 and CDR2: SGHTA and FQGTGA. The CDR3 sequence is CASSEHRTGSWNTEAFF. Written as DNA, the CDR3 is TGTGCCAGCAGCGAACACCGGACAGGATCTTGGAACACTGAAGCTTTCTTT. Variable domain in full (rest from reference TRBV7-3 and TRBJ1-1): GAGVSQTPSNKVTEKGKYVELRCDPISGHTALYWYRQSLGQGPEFLIYFQGTGAADDSGLPNDRFFAVRPEGSVSTLKIQRTERGDSAVYLCASSEHRTGSWNTEAFFGQGTRLTVV.

The rearrangement links TRBV7-2 to TRBJ2-7, with a tentative D call TRBD1 (6 bases). There are 17 residues in the CDR3. V lost 5 bases to trimming and J lost 7 bases, with 27 bases between them. Looked up from germline, CDR1 is SGHTA and CDR2 is FQGNSA. In DNA form, the CDR3 reads TGTGCCAGCAGCGGGTTAGGGGGATGCAACTCTACTATGGAGCAGTACTTC. Protein: CASSGLGGCNSTMEQYF.

CDR3 sequence reads: CASERREVGNTEAFF. CDR3 coding DNA: TGTGCCAGCGAACGGAGAGAAGTGGGGAACACTGAAGCTTTCTTT. The chain couples TRBV28 to TRBJ1-1; D is unclear. This CDR3 has 15 residues. V was shortened by 8 bases and J by 1 base, with 17 bases between the two germline ends. Germline loops: CDR1 MDHEN, CDR2 SYDVKM.

The rearrangement uses TRBV9 and TRBJ2-1; 9 positions agree with TRBD2. Germline V gives CDR1 SGDLS, CDR2 YYNGEE. The CDR3 is 15 residues long. The V segment lost 4 bases and the J segment 2 bases; nucleotides outside the gene matches: 4. CDR3 sequence: CASSSSGGTYNEQFF. The CDR3 region has the DNA TGTGCCAGCAGCTCGAGCGGGGGGACCTACAATGAGCAGTTCTTC.

For the CDR3, the DNA is TGTGCCACCAGCAGAGATCAGAGGGATACATATGGCTACACCTTC. Residues: CATSRDQRDTYGYTF. The gene calls are TRBV15 and TRBJ1-2; no definite D call. This CDR3 region has 15 residues. V was pared by 0 bases and J by 5 bases, with 13 bases between. The germline gives CDR1 LNHNV, CDR2 YYDKDF (reference sequence). Complete variable domain (other parts from reference TRBV15 and TRBJ1-2): DAMVIQNPRYQVTQFGKPVTLSCSQTLNHNVMYWYQQKSSQAPKLLFHYYDKDFNNEADTPDNFQSRRPNTSFCFLDIRSPGLGDTAMYLCATSRDQRDTYGYTFGSGTRLTVV.

In its sample, this clone was seen once. The chain has TRBV5-1 and TRBJ2-7; possibly TRBD2 for D (5 bases). The CDR3 is 12 amino acids. V shed 3 bases and J shed 9 bases, with 13 bases lying between them. Germline V CDR1 and CDR2: SGHRS, YFSETQ. The CDR3 is CASSSGGIRQYF. The DNA for the CDR3 is TGCGCCAGCAGCTCCGGAGGAATACGGCAGTACTTC.